A single sample gave rise to the 19 T cell receptor beta chains below, sequenced in a study of T cells in Graves' hyperthyroidism and ophthalmopathy. Amplified TCR beta CDR3 regions came from RNA transcripts. The study used the HTBI primer set for a first-round RT-PCR of the TCR CDR3. TCRdb passed the multiplex PCR reads through MiXCR, listing each CDR3 protein once. The table lists fewer than 350,000 distinct CDR3 sequences, approximately 22% of them singletons, with around 45% in the top ten. Sequencing was performed on blood. The receptors shown here come from a woman in her forties or fifties with Graves' hyperthyroidism.

This clonotype was picked up many times. The chain uses TRBV5-1 and TRBJ2-7; D may be TRBD1 (6 bases). Germline V gene sequence: CDR1 SGHRS, CDR2 YFSETQ. CDR3 length: 15 amino acids. Trimming took off 5 bases at V and 4 bases at J, with 19 bases between the two ends. For the CDR3, the DNA is TGCGCCAGCAGTCCCGGTAGGGGGACAATATACGAGCAGTACTTC. It is translated as CASSPGRGTIYEQYF.

There are many counts of this clonotype. V gene TRBV27 combines with J gene TRBJ2-1; a possible D gene is TRBD2 (5 bases). CDR3 length: 14 amino acids. The V end lost 3 bases, the J end lost 6 bases, and 12 bases lay between the germline ends. The germline gives CDR1 MNHEY, CDR2 SMNVEV (reference sequence). The CDR3 coding sequence is TGTGCCAGCAGTTTCTACGGGGTCGGCAATGAGCAGTTCTTC. Its protein is CASSFYGVGNEQFF.

The chain joins TRBV11-1 to TRBJ2-5, with 11 bases identical to TRBD2. The CDR3 has 17 amino acids. V shed 5 bases and J 4 bases; nucleotides not matched to a gene: 12. The V gene's germline CDR1 is SGHAT and CDR2 FQDESV (reference sequence). Here the CDR3 reads CASSLLAGGGLGETQYF. CDR3 sequence (DNA): TGTGCCAGCAGCCTCCTAGCGGGAGGAGGTCTAGGAGAGACCCAGTACTTC.

For this clonotype: A much more abundant neighbour one base away suggests this may be a read error. The rearrangement uses TRBV2 and TRBJ2-5; 7 nucleotides agree with TRBD2. This CDR3 spans 14 amino acids. V was clipped by 6 bases and J by 4 bases; unmatched bases: 8. Germline V gives CDR1 SNHLY, CDR2 FYNNEI. The CDR3 region has the DNA TGTGCCAGCAGGACTAGCTTGTACCGAGAGACCCAGTACTTC. The encoded protein is CASRTSLYRETQYF.

This clonotype has ten or more counts. V is TRBV5-1 and J is TRBJ2-1, with D hard to call. Germline CDR1 and CDR2: SGHRS and YFSETQ. V lost 4 bases and J lost 5, with 19 bases in between. The CDR3 contains 16 residues. CDR3 DNA: TGCGCCAGCAGCGGGTCCTATAGGGCGATGCACAATGAGCAGTTCTTC. It is translated as CASSGSYRAMHNEQFF. Drawing the rest from reference TRBV5-1 and TRBJ2-1, the complete variable domain is KAGVTQTPRYLIKTRGQQVTLSCSPISGHRSVSWYQQTPGQGLQFLFEYFSETQRNKGNFPGRFSGRQFSNSRSEMNVSTLELGDSALYLCASSGSYRAMHNEQFFGPGTRLTVL.

This clonotype was counted only a few times. The chain combines TRBV19 with TRBJ2-7, with 10 nucleotides matching TRBD1. The CDR3 runs 15 residues. Germline V gene sequence: CDR1 LNHDA, CDR2 SQIVND (reference sequence). V lost 5 bases to trimming and J lost 2 bases; unmatched junction nucleotides: 6. CDR3 DNA: TGTGCCAGTAGTGCCCGGGACAGGGGTACCTACGAGCAGTACTTC. Translation: CASSARDRGTYEQYF.

This clonotype was observed many times. The genes are TRBV2 and TRBJ2-7, with a tentative D call TRBD2 (6 bases). Germline values: CDR1 SNHLY, CDR2 FYNNEI. Trimming cost V 6 bases and J 0 bases, with 9 bases left between them. This CDR3 has 13 residues. Here the CDR3 reads CASRAGPSYEQYF. DNA of the CDR3: TGTGCCAGCAGGGCGGGGCCCTCCTACGAGCAGTACTTC.

This rearrangement joins TRBV6-7 to TRBJ2-1, with TRBD2 as a possible D gene (6 bases). TRBV6-7 is an ORF; its function is uncertain. The CDR3 has 16 residues. V shed 2 bases and J shed 3 bases, with 14 bases lying between them. The chain's CDR3 is CASSYVRDFCYNEQFF. The CDR3 DNA follows: TGTGCCAGCAGTTACGTCCGGGACTTCTGCTACAATGAGCAGTTCTTC.

The CDR3: CASSLWDRIANTEAFF. DNA of the CDR3: TGTGCCAGCAGCTTATGGGACAGGATAGCGAACACTGAAGCTTTCTTT. J is TRBJ1-1 and V is TRBV7-9; TRBD1 aligns across 8 bases. The CDR3 loop spans 16 amino acids. CDR1 SEHNR and CDR2 FQNEAQ come from the germline V gene (reference sequence). The V gene end was trimmed by 2 bases and the J gene end by 1 base; junction bases not matched to a gene: 6.

On this clonotype: This could be a read error, since a much larger clone is one nucleotide away. As DNA, the CDR3 is TGCAGTGCTAGAGATCGGACAGGGACTAATTCACCCCTCCACTTT. Translated, it gives CSARDRTGTNSPLHF. J is TRBJ1-6 and V is TRBV20-1; 8 bases are a match to TRBD1. The CDR3 has 15 amino acids. The germline CDR1 and CDR2 sequences are DFQATT and SNEGSKA (reference sequence). After removal of 0 bases from V and 6 bases from J, the junction contained 4 bases not matched to a gene.

V is TRBV28 and J is TRBJ1-2; the match to TRBD1 covers 7 bases. The trim removed 5 bases at V and 0 bases at J, leaving 6 bases unmatched. Germline-derived CDR1 and CDR2 are MDHEN and SYDVKM. This CDR3 is built from 15 residues. The CDR3 protein is CASSDDRDPNYGYTF. CDR3 sequence (DNA): TGTGCCAGCAGTGACGACAGGGATCCTAACTATGGCTACACCTTC.

The J gene is TRBJ2-1, the V gene TRBV5-4, with D maybe TRBD2 (7 bases). Trimming pared 6 bases from V and 7 bases from J, leaving 11 bases between. The CDR3 runs 12 residues. The germline CDR1 and CDR2 sequences are SGHNT and YYREEE (reference sequence). The CDR3 coding sequence is TGTGCCAGCATAGGGGGGGGAAATGAGCAGTTCTTC. The encoded protein is CASIGGGNEQFF.

This clonotype was found a few times. The chain recombines TRBV4-1 with TRBJ2-3, with D hard to call. Trimming took off 0 bases at V and 2 bases at J, with 6 bases between the two ends. Germline-derived CDR1 and CDR2 are MGHRA and YSYEKL. The CDR3 has 14 amino acids. The CDR3 DNA reads TGCGCCAGCAGCCAAGAAAGAAACACAGATACGCAGTATTTT. As protein: CASSQERNTDTQYF.

This clonotype showed up just a few times. A read error is possible here, since a much larger clone lies one base away. This chain connects TRBV30 to TRBJ2-2, with D maybe TRBD2 (5 bases). V was trimmed by 3 bases and J by 7 bases, leaving 12 bases between them. The CDR3 extends over 13 amino acids. Germline-derived CDR1 and CDR2 are GTSNPN and SVGIG (reference sequence). CDR3 sequence (DNA): TGTGCCTGGAGGTCAGGAGCGGTCGGGGAGCTGTTTTTT. It is translated as CAWRSGAVGELFF.

This clonotype came up many times. The chain carries TRBV7-9 and TRBJ2-3, with a tentative D call TRBD2 (5 bases). CDR1 is SEHNR and CDR2 is FQNEAQ in the germline V gene (reference sequence). This CDR3 region has 13 residues. Trimming stripped 11 bases from V and 5 bases from J, with 17 bases between. The CDR3 spells CAGLGRGRDTQYF. The CDR3 DNA sequence: TGTGCCGGTTTGGGTCGAGGGAGAGATACGCAGTATTTT.

The J gene is TRBJ2-1, the V gene TRBV7-3, with D perhaps matching TRBD2 (5 bases). The CDR3 extends over 17 amino acids. V was shortened by 1 base and J by 9 bases, with 22 bases between the two germline ends. Germline lookup yields CDR1 SGHTA and CDR2 FQGTGA. CDR3 DNA sequence: TGTGCCAGCAGCTTAAAAGGAGGTTTATCAGGTCCGGCTGAGCAGTTCTTC. Residues: CASSLKGGLSGPAEQFF.

This clonotype was observed a single time. The chain recombines TRBV11-2 with TRBJ1-1; D is ambiguous. The germline CDR1 and CDR2 sequences are SGHAT and FQNNGV. This CDR3 comprises 16 residues. V shed 3 bases and J shed 1 base, with 15 bases lying between them. CDR3 region: CASSFWETLENTEAFF. The CDR3 bases are TGTGCCAGCAGCTTCTGGGAGACCTTAGAGAACACTGAAGCTTTCTTT. The full variable domain, completed using reference TRBV11-2 and TRBJ1-1, is EAGVAQSPRYKIIEKRQSVAFWCNPISGHATLYWYQQILGQGPKLLIQFQNNGVVDDSQLPKDRFSAERLKGVDSTLKIQPAKLEDSAVYLCASSFWETLENTEAFFGQGTRLTVV.

This chain joins TRBV12-3 or TRBV12-4 and TRBJ1-2; 9 bases map to TRBD1. The CDR3 is 14 residues long. With V trimmed by 5 bases and J by 5 bases, 6 bases remained unmatched. This CDR3 reads CASSAPGTGYGYTF. The CDR3 bases are TGTGCCAGCAGTGCCCCCGGGACAGGGTATGGCTACACCTTC.

The rearrangement joins TRBV5-6 to TRBJ2-5; D may be TRBD1 (5 bases). The CDR3 length is 14 residues. In germline, CDR1 is SGHDT, CDR2 YYEEEE. With 3 bases removed from V and 4 bases from J, the gap between germline ends came to 13 bases. CDR3 in amino acids: CASSSPGPLETQYF. The CDR3 DNA follows: TGTGCCAGCAGCTCCCCAGGGCCCCTAGAGACCCAGTACTTC.